This T cell receptor (beta chain) was sequenced in a study of blood T cell repertoires in COVID-19. Study overall: Both acute and convalescent COVID-19 samples were obtained from the United States, Italy and Spain. T cells, B-cell-depleted T cells, or PBMCs supplied cDNA or gDNA.

The CDR3 runs to 12 residues. Germline V gives CDR1 SQVTM, CDR2 ANQGSEA. J gave up 8 bases and V 4 bases, and 7 bases lay outside the gene matches. Assay: immunoSEQ multiplex PCR; the TCRdb copy retains only in-frame clones and omits some. The sample consists of roughly 72,000 clones, about four fifths of them appearing once. The TCR comes from a woman older than 75 with active or convalescent COVID-19. This chain connects TRBV29-1 to TRBJ1-2, with 7 bases fitting TRBD1. What was sequenced was peripheral blood. The CDR3 region is CSVVAGGTGYTF. CDR3 nucleotide sequence: TGCAGCGTTGTGGCAGGGGGAACGGGCTACACCTTC.